The 22 T cell receptor beta chains given below trace back to one sample, sequenced in a study of regulatory T cells in long-lasting Graves disease. Time point specified: newly diagnosed GD, antithyroid drugs for less than 3 months. Researchers made the TCR library from RNA that was extracted from PBMCs. HTBI primers from iRepertoire and Arm-PCR of CDR3 regions yielded the TCR beta libraries. TCRdb re-called the multiplex PCR reads through MiXCR, storing one row per CDR3 protein. The sample holds 440,000 or so distinct CDR3 sequences, 14% to 15% seen once. These data were also reused for a study on T cells in Graves' hyperthyroidism and ophthalmopathy.

Sequenced material: peripheral blood mononuclear cells (PBMCs), taken at new diagnosis, from a patient treated with antithyroid drugs. These receptor sequences come from a woman younger than 45 with Graves disease.

This clonotype was found many times. This chain uses TRBV30 with TRBJ2-3; D is ambiguous. The CDR3 extends over 11 amino acids. V lost 7 bases and J lost 2, with 7 bases in between. Germline V gene sequence: CDR1 GTSNPN, CDR2 SVGIG (reference sequence). This CDR3 is CASQFTDTQYF. Written as DNA, the CDR3 is TGTGCCTCCCAGTTCACAGATACGCAGTATTTT.

In the case of this clonotype: It may be a read error: a sequence one base away is much more abundant. The chain employs TRBV18 and TRBJ2-5; D gene uncertain. The J call may be mistaken, given a closer DNA end match to TRBJ2-1. Germline CDR1 is KGHSH and CDR2 is LQKENI. The CDR3 covers 13 residues. The CDR3, as DNA: TGTGCCAGCTCACAGGGCAGGAACAATGAGCAGTTCTTC. Translation: CASSQGRNNEQFF.

A few counts support this clonotype. The chain uses TRBV2 and TRBJ1-1; D gene uncertain. The CDR3 contains 13 residues. Germline lookup yields CDR1 SNHLY and CDR2 FYNNEI. With 2 bases removed from V and 2 bases from J, the gap between germline ends came to 6 bases. CDR3: CASSESVNTEAFF. The CDR3, as DNA: TGTGCCAGCAGTGAATCAGTTAACACTGAAGCTTTCTTT.

The sample holds a few counts of this clonotype. V is TRBV28 and J is TRBJ2-2, with TRBD1 matching over 12 bases. J gave up 6 bases and V 8 bases, and 4 bases lay outside the gene matches. The CDR3 consists of 14 residues. Germline values: CDR1 MDHEN, CDR2 SYDVKM. CDR3: CASGTGGVAGELFF. CDR3 DNA: TGTGCCAGCGGGACAGGGGGCGTCGCCGGGGAGCTGTTTTTT.

This clonotype has at least ten counts. The genes are TRBV28 and TRBJ2-7, with 8 nucleotides matching TRBD1. Losses at the gene ends were 5 bases for V and 4 bases for J; bases not matched to a gene: 10. Per the germline V gene, CDR1 is MDHEN and CDR2 is SYDVKM. This CDR3 spans 15 amino acids. The chain's CDR3 is CASSNLGQGAYEQYF. The CDR3 DNA reads as TGTGCCAGCAGTAACCTCGGACAGGGCGCGTACGAGCAGTACTTC.

About this clonotype itself: This may stem from a read error, because a much larger clone lies one nucleotide away. The chain is built from TRBV5-1 and TRBJ2-1, with 10 bases aligning to TRBD2. Germline values: CDR1 SGHRS, CDR2 YFSETQ. The CDR3 is 14 amino acids. V shed 4 bases and J 13 bases; nucleotides not matched to a gene: 11. The CDR3 is CASSGGTSEETQFF. As DNA, the CDR3 is TGCGCCAGCAGCGGGGGGACTAGCGAGGAGACCCAGTTCTTC. Variable domain in full (rest from reference TRBV5-1 and TRBJ2-1): KAGVTQTPRYLIKTRGQQVTLSCSPISGHRSVSWYQQTPGQGLQFLFEYFSETQRNKGNFPGRFSGRQFSNSRSEMNVSTLELGDSALYLCASSGGTSEETQFFGPGTRLTVL.

A word on this clonotype: At one end, the junction sequence differs from germline, possibly due to a read error. The chain links TRBV5-1 to TRBJ2-7, with D perhaps being TRBD1 or TRBD2 (5 bases each). Germline lookup yields CDR1 SGHRS and CDR2 YFSETQ. CDR3 length: 16 amino acids. The chain's CDR3 is CASSLGPRDGHAEQCF. CDR3 in DNA: TGCGCCAGCAGCTTAGGCCCCCGGGACGGCCACGCCGAGCAGTGCTTC.

This clonotype was counted at least ten times. One end of the junction is discordant with germline, which a read error may explain. The chain joins TRBV7-7 to TRBJ2-5; TRBD1 agrees at 7 bases. The germline V gene encodes CDR1 SSHAT and CDR2 FNYEAQ (reference sequence). This CDR3 has 13 residues. The CDR3 DNA reads TGTGCTAGCAGCCAGGACAGGCGGGAGACCCAGTACTTC. Residues: CASSQDRRETQYF.

This clonotype was seen many times. The V call is TRBV6-1, the J call TRBJ2-7, with 8 bases that match TRBD1. The length of the CDR3 is 15 residues. The J segment lost 4 bases and the V segment lost 2 bases, leaving 7 bases of the junction unmatched. The germline V gene encodes CDR1 MNHNS and CDR2 SASEGT. CDR3 region: CASSESDREYYEQYF. The CDR3, as DNA: TGTGCCAGCAGTGAATCGGACAGGGAATATTACGAGCAGTACTTC.

This clonotype was recorded once. The rearrangement uses TRBV20-1 and TRBJ2-7, with D possibly called TRBD1 or TRBD2 (6 bases each). CDR1 and CDR2 (germline): DFQATT, SNEGSKA (reference sequence). The ends were cut back, 1 base at V and 4 bases at J, with 26 bases in the middle. The CDR3 sequence is 18 residues long. The CDR3 spells CSARVRRGSPIFDYEQYF. The CDR3 nucleotides are TGCAGTGCTAGAGTTCGGAGGGGGAGCCCCATTTTTGATTACGAGCAGTACTTC.

This clonotype was detected ten times or more. The J gene is TRBJ1-5, the V gene TRBV28; no clear D gene. The CDR3 covers 15 residues. Germline CDR1 MDHEN, CDR2 SYDVKM. V was shortened by 2 bases and J by 2 bases, with 10 bases between the two germline ends. The CDR3 sequence: CASSLVGNGNQPQHF. The DNA of the CDR3 is TGTGCCAGCAGTTTAGTGGGGAATGGCAATCAGCCCCAGCATTTT. Drawing the rest from reference TRBV28 and TRBJ1-5, the complete variable domain is DVKVTQSSRYLVKRTGEKVFLECVQDMDHENMFWYRQDPGLGLRLIYFSYDVKMKEKGDIPEGYSVSREKKERFSLILESASTNQTSMYLCASSLVGNGNQPQHFGDGTRLSIL.

This clonotype occurred many times. The chain uses TRBV6-1 and TRBJ2-3, with D perhaps TRBD1 or TRBD2 (5 bases each). CDR1 and CDR2 (germline): MNHNS, SASEGT. CDR3 length: 14 residues. V lost 0 bases to trimming and J lost 6 bases, with 10 bases between them. CDR3 bases: TGTGCCAGCAGTGAAGCTACGGGGACGGATACGCAGTATTTT. Protein sequence: CASSEATGTDTQYF.

A single count supports this clonotype. One base away lies a much larger clone, so this may be a sequencing read error. The J gene is TRBJ2-1, the V gene TRBV7-2; 11 positions agree with TRBD2. This CDR3 contains 18 residues. The germline V gene has CDR1 SGHTA and CDR2 FQGNSA. This CDR3 reads CASRLAPGASGRRDEQFF. The CDR3 nucleotides are TGTGCCAGCAGGTTAGCCCCCGGGGCTAGCGGGAGGAGGGATGAGCAGTTCTTC.

In regard to this clonotype: With a much larger clone just one base away, this may be a read error. This chain connects TRBV24-1 to TRBJ2-1, with 10 bases lining up with TRBD1. In germline, CDR1 is KGHDR, CDR2 SFDVKD. The CDR3 sequence is 16 residues long. The V segment lost 0 bases and the J segment 10 bases; nucleotides outside the gene matches: 8. The CDR3 sequence: CATSDLPGQGLSEQFF. In DNA, the CDR3 is TGTGCCACCAGTGATTTGCCGGGACAGGGGTTGAGCGAGCAGTTCTTC.

This clonotype showed up just a few times. The chain is built from TRBV11-2 and TRBJ2-7; unclear D gene. Germline assignment: CDR1 SGHAT and CDR2 FQNNGV. Trimming took off 5 bases at V and 3 bases at J, with 14 bases between the two ends. The CDR3 totals 14 residues. CDR3 DNA: TGTGCCAGCAGCCCCTCGGACCTTCTCTACGAGCAGTACTTC. Translated, it gives CASSPSDLLYEQYF.

This clonotype was picked up many times. DNA of the CDR3: TGTGCCAGCAGCTCGAAAGTTGTGGGTTACAATGAGCAGTTCTTC. It encodes CASSSKVVGYNEQFF. V is TRBV11-2 and J is TRBJ2-1; D unresolved. Between the trimmed V and J ends, which lost 4 bases and 4 bases, there was a span of 14 bases. From germline, CDR1 is SGHAT and CDR2 FQNNGV. This CDR3 comprises 15 residues.

The V call is TRBV6-1, the J call TRBJ2-7; TRBD2 matches at 10 bases. The V and J ends lost 0 bases and 2 bases, in that order; junction bases with no gene match: 10. Germline V gene data show CDR1 as MNHNS and CDR2 as SASEGT. The CDR3 extends over 18 amino acids. CDR3 loop: CASSEAAYGTSVTYEQYF. CDR3 nucleotide sequence: TGTGCCAGCAGTGAAGCAGCATACGGGACTAGCGTTACCTACGAGCAGTACTTC.

This clonotype was seen many times. The chain combines TRBV6-2 or TRBV6-3 with TRBJ2-5, with a tentative D call TRBD2 (5 bases). The CDR3 is 14 residues long. V was cut by 5 bases and J by 7 bases, with 17 bases left in between. The V gene's germline CDR1 is MNHEY and CDR2 SVGEGT. The CDR3 DNA reads TGTGCCAGCAGTCCGAGCGGCACCGGCGGGACCCAGTACTTC. Encoded protein: CASSPSGTGGTQYF.

The genes are TRBV24-1 and TRBJ2-1; possible D gene TRBD2, 5 bases. The CDR3 totals 12 residues. Trimming cost V 1 base and J 8 bases, with 5 bases left between them. Germline V CDR1 and CDR2: KGHDR, SFDVKD. The CDR3 spells CATSDFSDEQFF. The CDR3 nucleotides are TGTGCCACCAGTGATTTTAGCGATGAGCAGTTCTTC.

The chain recombines TRBV2 with TRBJ1-5; D is unresolved. The CDR3 is made up of 13 amino acids. CDR1 is SNHLY, CDR2 FYNNEI, per germline. Trimming cost V 2 bases and J 6 bases, with 8 bases left between them. CDR3 sequence (DNA): TGTGCCAGCAGTGAAAGGGAAACTCAGCCCCAGCATTTT. Its translation is CASSERETQPQHF.

This clonotype was seen at least ten times. The V gene is TRBV12-3 or TRBV12-4, the J gene TRBJ2-7; D gene uncertain. This CDR3 contains 13 residues. V gave up 3 bases and J gave up 2 bases, with 8 bases separating them. Here the CDR3 reads CASSFGEAYEQYF. For the CDR3, the DNA is TGTGCCAGCAGTTTTGGGGAAGCCTACGAGCAGTACTTC.

This chain links TRBV19 with TRBJ2-7; 8 nucleotides match TRBD1. The ends lost 0 bases at V and 5 bases at J; junction bases unmatched: 12. Per germline, CDR1 LNHDA and CDR2 SQIVND (reference sequence). CDR3 size: 17 residues. The CDR3 spells CASSIDSGQGAKNEQYF. The CDR3 coding sequence is TGTGCCAGTAGTATAGATTCGGGGCAGGGGGCGAAAAACGAGCAGTACTTC.